The clone carrying this TCR beta chain is medium-sized within its sample. TCRdb recomputed calls from the PCR reads with MiXCR, one row per CDR3 protein. The profile shows 15,000 to 20,000 distinct CDR3 sequences, about 50% of them singletons. The sample is drawn from a study of CD4 and CD8 cells across lung adenocarcinoma regions. The sample taken for sequencing was CD8+ T cells from the margin of a lung tumor. This clonotype was sampled from a male donor with lung adenocarcinoma. The CD4 and CD8 labels of this study may be unreliable.

The CDR3: CASSWQAQRSYNEQFF. The CDR3 DNA reads as TGTGCCAGCAGTTGGCAGGCCCAGAGGAGCTACAATGAGCAGTTCTTC. The V gene is TRBV27, the J gene TRBJ2-1; no definite D call. With 4 bases removed from V and 3 bases from J, the gap between germline ends came to 16 bases. The CDR3 is made up of 16 amino acids. The V gene's germline CDR1 is MNHEY and CDR2 SMNVEV (reference sequence).